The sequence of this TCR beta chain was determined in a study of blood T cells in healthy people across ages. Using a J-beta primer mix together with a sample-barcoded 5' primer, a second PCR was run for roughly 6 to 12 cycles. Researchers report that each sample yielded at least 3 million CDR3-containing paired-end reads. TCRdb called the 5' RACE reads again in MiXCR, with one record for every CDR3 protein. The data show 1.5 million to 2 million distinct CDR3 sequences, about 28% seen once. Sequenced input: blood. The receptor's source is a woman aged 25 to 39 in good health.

CDR3 residues: CASSPSYGVEQYF. The CDR3 DNA follows: TGTGCCAGCTCACCAAGTTACGGGGTCGAGCAGTACTTC. The gene calls are TRBV18 and TRBJ2-5; D might be TRBD2 (5 bases). The DNA end lines up better with TRBJ2-7; the J call may be wrong. The CDR3 has 13 amino acids. The V gene's germline CDR1 is KGHSH and CDR2 LQKENI.